This TCR beta chain derives from a study of PD-L1 blockade in urothelial cancer. For the study at large: Beginning in about 2014, patients received atezolizumab, given as 1,200 mg intravenously every 3 weeks. Specimens of blood held a median count of about 140,000 T cells. Blood was subjected to analysis at 3 weeks (second dose) and 6 weeks following treatment start.

Using immunoSEQ multiplex PCR, the repertoire was profiled, and TCRdb retains in-frame clones only, with some absent. Of about 90,000 clones in the sample, over 90% were seen once. Germline CDR1 SGHVS, CDR2 FNYEAQ. The CDR3 has 16 amino acids. The junction had 9 bases not matched to a gene; V was cut back by 3 bases and J by 4 bases. The receptor was derived from a man aged 60 to 75 with urothelial cancer. The sequences come from PBMCs, collected around atezolizumab (anti-PD-L1) treatment. This chain connects TRBV7-6 to TRBJ2-5; 9 bases agree with TRBD2. Here the CDR3 reads CASSLTGGGAGETQYF. Here the CDR3 DNA reads TGTGCCAGCAGCTTGACGGGCGGGGGGGCCGGAGAGACCCAGTACTTC.